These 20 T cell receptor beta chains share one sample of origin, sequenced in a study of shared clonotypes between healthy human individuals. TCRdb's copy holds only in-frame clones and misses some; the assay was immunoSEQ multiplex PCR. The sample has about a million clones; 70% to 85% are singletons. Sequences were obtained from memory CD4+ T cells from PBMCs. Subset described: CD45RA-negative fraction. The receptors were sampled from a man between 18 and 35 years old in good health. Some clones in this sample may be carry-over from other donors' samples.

The CDR3 loop reads CATSRGSSGASYEQYF. For the CDR3, the DNA is TGTGCCACCAGCAGAGGATCTAGCGGAGCATCCTACGAGCAGTACTTC. The chain recombines TRBV15 with TRBJ2-7; TRBD2 matches 7 bases. V shed 1 base and J 1 base; nucleotides not matched to a gene: 7. The CDR3 is made up of 16 amino acids. Germline CDR1 is LNHNV and CDR2 is YYDKDF (reference sequence).

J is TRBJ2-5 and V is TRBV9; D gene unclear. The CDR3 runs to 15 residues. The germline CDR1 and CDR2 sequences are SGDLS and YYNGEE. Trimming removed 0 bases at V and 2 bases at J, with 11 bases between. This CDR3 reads CASSVGGRRQETQYF. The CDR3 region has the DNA TGTGCCAGCAGCGTAGGCGGTCGCAGGCAAGAGACCCAGTACTTC.

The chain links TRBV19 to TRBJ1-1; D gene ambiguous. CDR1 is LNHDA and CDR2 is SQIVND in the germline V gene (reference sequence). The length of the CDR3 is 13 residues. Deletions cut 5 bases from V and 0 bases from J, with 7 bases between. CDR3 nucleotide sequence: TGTGCCAGTAGTGCTACCCTGAACACTGAAGCTTTCTTT. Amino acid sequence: CASSATLNTEAFF.

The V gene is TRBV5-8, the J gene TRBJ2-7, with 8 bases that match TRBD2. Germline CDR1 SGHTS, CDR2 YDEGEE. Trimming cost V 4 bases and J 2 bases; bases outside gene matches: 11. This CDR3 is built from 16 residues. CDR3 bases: TGTGCCAGCAGCCGACAAATGGGTAGCGGGACCTACGAGCAGTACTTC. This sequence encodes CASSRQMGSGTYEQYF.

The CDR3 DNA reads as TGTGCCAGCAGCAGCATTGGACTAAGGAGAGACGAGCAGTACTTC. Amino acid sequence: CASSSIGLRRDEQYF. The chain couples TRBV28 to TRBJ2-7, with D possibly TRBD2 on 6 matching bases. CDR3 length: 15 residues. The V end lost 6 bases, the J end lost 5 bases, and 20 bases lay between the germline ends. Per germline, CDR1 MDHEN and CDR2 SYDVKM.

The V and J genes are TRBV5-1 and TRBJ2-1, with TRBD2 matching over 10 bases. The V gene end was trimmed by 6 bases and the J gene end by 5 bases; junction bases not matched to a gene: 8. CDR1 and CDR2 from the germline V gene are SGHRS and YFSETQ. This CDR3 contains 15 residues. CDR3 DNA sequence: TGCGCCAGCAACCCCCTAGCGGGAGCCAACAATGAGCAGTTCTTC. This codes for CASNPLAGANNEQFF.

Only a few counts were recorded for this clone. The CDR3 here is CASRPEGYTEAFF. The CDR3 region has the DNA TGTGCCAGCAGGCCGGAGGGGTACACTGAAGCTTTCTTT. J is TRBJ1-1 and V is TRBV2, with D perhaps TRBD1 (5 bases). Germline V gene data show CDR1 as SNHLY and CDR2 as FYNNEI. The CDR3 has 13 amino acids. Trimming left V 6 bases short and J 3 bases short, with 11 bases between.

This CDR3 is CASSELYGYTF. The CDR3 bases are TGTGCCAGCAGCGAACTCTATGGCTACACCTTC. The chain employs TRBV7-2 and TRBJ1-2; D uncertain. The CDR3 consists of 11 residues. Per germline, CDR1 SGHTA and CDR2 FQGNSA. V was pared by 5 bases and J by 4 bases, with 5 bases between.

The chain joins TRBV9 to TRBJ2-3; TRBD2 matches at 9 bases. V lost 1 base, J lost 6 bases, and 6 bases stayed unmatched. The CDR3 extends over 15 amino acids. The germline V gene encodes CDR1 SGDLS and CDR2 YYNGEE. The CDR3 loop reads CASSVRGSGGDTQYF. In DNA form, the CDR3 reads TGTGCCAGCAGCGTACGAGGTAGCGGGGGTGATACGCAGTATTTT.

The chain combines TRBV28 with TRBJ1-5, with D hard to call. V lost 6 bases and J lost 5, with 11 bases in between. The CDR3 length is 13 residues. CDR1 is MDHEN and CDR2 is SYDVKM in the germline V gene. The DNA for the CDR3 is TGTGCCAGCAGACTCCCAGGCGATCAGCCCCAGCATTTT. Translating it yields CASRLPGDQPQHF.

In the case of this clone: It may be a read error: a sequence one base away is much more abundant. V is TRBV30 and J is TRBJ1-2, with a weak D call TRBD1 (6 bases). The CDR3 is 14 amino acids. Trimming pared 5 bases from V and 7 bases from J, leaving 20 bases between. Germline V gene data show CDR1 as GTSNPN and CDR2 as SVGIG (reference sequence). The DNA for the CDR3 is TGTGCCTGGGGCTCAAAGGGACATCGGCGTGGCTACACCTTC. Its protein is CAWGSKGHRRGYTF.

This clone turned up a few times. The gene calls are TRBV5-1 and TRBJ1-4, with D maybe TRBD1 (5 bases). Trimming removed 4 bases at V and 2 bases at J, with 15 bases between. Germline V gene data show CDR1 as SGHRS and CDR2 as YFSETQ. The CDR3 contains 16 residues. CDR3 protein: CASSPGDFRTNEKLFF. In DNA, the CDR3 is TGCGCCAGCAGCCCGGGGGACTTTCGGACTAATGAAAAACTGTTTTTT.

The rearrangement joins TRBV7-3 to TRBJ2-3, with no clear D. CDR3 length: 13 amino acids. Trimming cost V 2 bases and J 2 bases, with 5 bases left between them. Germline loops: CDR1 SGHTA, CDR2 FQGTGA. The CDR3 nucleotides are TGTGCCAGCAGCTTAGGGCACACAGATACGCAGTATTTT. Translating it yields CASSLGHTDTQYF.

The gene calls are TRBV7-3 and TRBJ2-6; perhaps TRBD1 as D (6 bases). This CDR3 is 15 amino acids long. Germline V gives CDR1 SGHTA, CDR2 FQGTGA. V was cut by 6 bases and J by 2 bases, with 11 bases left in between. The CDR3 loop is CASRLQGAGANVLTF. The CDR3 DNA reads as TGTGCCAGCAGGTTACAGGGCGCTGGGGCCAACGTCCTGACTTTC.

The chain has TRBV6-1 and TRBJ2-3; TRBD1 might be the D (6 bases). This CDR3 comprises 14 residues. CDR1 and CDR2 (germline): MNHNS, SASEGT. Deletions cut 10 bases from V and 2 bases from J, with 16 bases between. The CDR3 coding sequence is TGTGCCATGAAACAGGGATGGGACACAGATACGCAGTATTTT. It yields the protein CAMKQGWDTDTQYF.

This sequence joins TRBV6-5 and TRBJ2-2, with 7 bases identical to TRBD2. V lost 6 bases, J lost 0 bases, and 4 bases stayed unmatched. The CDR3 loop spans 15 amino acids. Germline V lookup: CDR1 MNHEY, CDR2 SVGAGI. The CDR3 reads CASRLAKANTGELFF. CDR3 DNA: TGTGCCAGCAGACTAGCGAAAGCGAACACCGGGGAGCTGTTTTTT.

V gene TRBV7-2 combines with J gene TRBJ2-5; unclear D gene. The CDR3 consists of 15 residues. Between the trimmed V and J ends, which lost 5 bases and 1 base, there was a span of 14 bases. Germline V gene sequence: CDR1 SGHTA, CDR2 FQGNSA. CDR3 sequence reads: CASSRRAGAQETQYF. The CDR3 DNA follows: TGTGCCAGCAGCCGACGGGCCGGCGCCCAAGAGACCCAGTACTTC.

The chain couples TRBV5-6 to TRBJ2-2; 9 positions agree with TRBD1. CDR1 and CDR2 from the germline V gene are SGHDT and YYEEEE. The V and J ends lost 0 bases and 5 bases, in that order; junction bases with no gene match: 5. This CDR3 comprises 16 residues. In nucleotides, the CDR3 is TGTGCCAGCAGCTTGGCAGGACAGGGGAGGACCGGGGAGCTGTTTTTT. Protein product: CASSLAGQGRTGELFF.

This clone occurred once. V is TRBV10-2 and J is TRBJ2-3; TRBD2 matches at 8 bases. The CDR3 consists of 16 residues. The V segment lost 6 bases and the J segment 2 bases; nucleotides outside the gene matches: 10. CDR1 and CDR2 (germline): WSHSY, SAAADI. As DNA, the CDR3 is TGCGCCAGCAGGCGAGCGGGAGCGGGGACCACAGATACGCAGTATTTT. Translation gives CASRRAGAGTTDTQYF.

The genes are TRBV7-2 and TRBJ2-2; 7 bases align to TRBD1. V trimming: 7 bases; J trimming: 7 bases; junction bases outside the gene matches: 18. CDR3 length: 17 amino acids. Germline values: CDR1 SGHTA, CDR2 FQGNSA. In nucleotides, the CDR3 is TGTGCCAGCACCTCTCTACAGGGGAGTGGGGTCGTCGGGGAGCTGTTTTTT. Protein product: CASTSLQGSGVVGELFF.